A selection of T cell receptor beta chains follows, all from one sample in a study of CD8 T cells in ankylosing spondylitis. TCRdb reanalysed the 5' RACE reads using MiXCR and keeps one entry per CDR3 protein. The sample consists of 650,000 to 800,000 distinct CDR3 sequences, over 15% of them appearing once. Sequenced input: blood, either unsorted or a sorted T cell fraction (not recorded which). Receptor source: a male donor with ankylosing spondylitis. CDR3s leave out the opening cysteine and the closing phenylalanine or tryptophan. The D gene is left open where the match is weak.

V gene: TRBV11-1; CDR3 length: 13; D gene: -; CDR3 protein: ASSFGGSGANVLT
V gene: TRBV4-1; CDR3 length: 12; D gene: TRBD1; CDR3 protein: ASSQETGGWEQY
V gene: TRBV3-1; CDR3 length: 11; D gene: -; CDR3 protein: ASSQDRGGGAF
V gene: TRBV10-3; CDR3 length: 10; D gene: TRBD1; CDR3 protein: ATPGQYYEQY
V gene: TRBV21-1; CDR3 length: 12; D gene: -; CDR3 protein: ASSKSGPTYEQY
V gene: TRBV20-1; CDR3 length: 12; D gene: TRBD2; CDR3 protein: SAKPAGGSDTQY
V gene: TRBV18; CDR3 length: 13; D gene: TRBD1; CDR3 protein: ASSDRGQGTDTQY
V gene: TRBV29-1; CDR3 length: 12; D gene: -; CDR3 protein: SVLPGTSSYEQY
V gene: TRBV7-8; CDR3 length: 15; D gene: -; CDR3 protein: ASSLIRRGRITDTQY
V gene: TRBV3-1; CDR3 length: 13; D gene: -; CDR3 protein: ASSSGTVGDQPQH
V gene: TRBV11-1; CDR3 length: 9; D gene: -; CDR3 protein: ASSFSGPQF
V gene: TRBV3-1; CDR3 length: 12; D gene: -; CDR3 protein: ASSPQVWTGELF
V gene: TRBV5-5; CDR3 length: 15; D gene: -; CDR3 protein: ASSLAPAYYYNSPLH
V gene: TRBV5-1; CDR3 length: 12; D gene: -; CDR3 protein: ASSLGQWNGGYT
V gene: TRBV5-1; CDR3 length: 11; D gene: -; CDR3 protein: ASSPKTDGELF
V gene: TRBV5-1; CDR3 length: 13; D gene: TRBD2; CDR3 protein: ASRETELAGVEQY
V gene: TRBV3-1; CDR3 length: 14; D gene: -; CDR3 protein: ASSQPRQGPNYGYT
V gene: TRBV5-1; CDR3 length: 13; D gene: TRBD2; CDR3 protein: ASSFWTGGTYEQY
V gene: TRBV2; CDR3 length: 12; D gene: TRBD1; CDR3 protein: AGTQGDPSYEQY
V gene: TRBV29-1; CDR3 length: 8; D gene: -; CDR3 protein: SVVVAEAF